A single sample gave rise to the 29 T cell receptor beta chains below, sequenced in a study of beta chain features in type 1 diabetes. Every isolated RNA sample was fully reverse transcribed, so sequencing captured expressed TCRB transcripts. Assay used: immunoSEQ multiplex PCR; TCRdb lists only in-frame clones, some missing. The sample lists hundreds of thousands of clones; 13% were seen once. Whole-study findings and limits: Type 1 diabetes patients had TCRB CDR3s that were shorter (moderately but significantly so) in all four CD4+ subsets.

The antigens these receptors bind are not known. What was sequenced was naive CD4+ T cells from blood. The source is a man in his late teens or twenties with type 1 diabetes.

This clone was seen a few times. The sample carries other DNA sequences with the same CDR3. The V gene is TRBV5-6, the J gene TRBJ1-5; 9 nucleotides align to TRBD1. The CDR3 has 15 amino acids. Germline V gene sequence: CDR1 SGHDT, CDR2 YYEEEE. V lost 4 bases and J lost 3; bases outside the gene matches: 5. The CDR3 coding sequence is TGTGCCAGCAGCCTAGGACAGGGGAACAATCAGCCCCAGCATTTT. Encoded protein: CASSLGQGNNQPQHF.

The rearrangement joins TRBV20-1 to TRBJ1-2, with D perhaps TRBD1 (5 bases). The length of the CDR3 is 10 residues. In germline, CDR1 is DFQATT, CDR2 SNEGSKA (reference sequence). CDR3: CSQAGGGYTF. DNA for the CDR3: TGCAGCCAGGCGGGGGGTGGCTACACCTTC.

The genes are TRBV2 and TRBJ1-5; possibly TRBD1 for D (5 bases). This CDR3 has 13 residues. With 7 bases removed from V and 5 bases from J, the gap between germline ends came to 12 bases. Germline-derived CDR1 and CDR2 are SNHLY and FYNNEI. The CDR3 bases are TGTGCCAGCACCGGGGACGGGGATCAGCCCCAGCATTTT. The encoded protein is CASTGDGDQPQHF.

This clone was observed a handful of times. The chain is built from TRBV28 and TRBJ2-2, with 9 bases identical to TRBD1. Germline V gives CDR1 MDHEN, CDR2 SYDVKM. This CDR3 region has 15 residues. Trimming cost V 4 bases and J 4 bases; bases outside gene matches: 4. The CDR3 sequence is CASSSGQGSTGELFF. In DNA, the CDR3 is TGTGCCAGCAGTTCCGGACAGGGGAGCACCGGGGAGCTGTTTTTT. Full variable domain (remainder filled in from reference TRBV28 and TRBJ2-2): DVKVTQSSRYLVKRTGEKVFLECVQDMDHENMFWYRQDPGLGLRLIYFSYDVKMKEKGDIPEGYSVSREKKERFSLILESASTNQTSMYLCASSSGQGSTGELFFGEGSRLTVL.

This clone was seen only a few times. Other DNA sequences in the sample encode the same CDR3. This chain links TRBV30 with TRBJ1-1, with D hard to call. The V and J ends lost 0 bases and 4 bases respectively, with 9 bases between them. Germline V gives CDR1 GTSNPN, CDR2 SVGIG (reference sequence). The CDR3 totals 13 residues. CDR3 residues: CAWSVLGGTEAFF. For the CDR3, the DNA is TGTGCCTGGAGTGTACTGGGTGGCACTGAAGCTTTCTTT.

Comments on this clone: This sample includes further DNA sequences coding for the same CDR3. The chain recombines TRBV13 with TRBJ2-5; unclear D gene. The CDR3 length is 11 residues. The ends were cut back, 1 base at V and 5 bases at J, with 2 bases in the middle. CDR1 and CDR2 (germline): PRHDT, FYEKMQ (reference sequence). The chain's CDR3 is CASSLAETQYF. In DNA form, the CDR3 reads TGTGCCAGCAGCTTAGCTGAGACCCAGTACTTC.

As for this clone: The identical CDR3 is also encoded by other nucleotide sequences in the sample. This rearrangement joins TRBV6-5 to TRBJ1-4; 7 bases match TRBD1. The CDR3 runs to 15 residues. The V segment lost 6 bases and the J segment 2 bases; nucleotides outside the gene matches: 6. Germline V CDR1 and CDR2: MNHEY, SVGAGI. The chain's CDR3 is CASSLGTATNEKLFF. The CDR3 bases are TGTGCCAGCAGCCTCGGGACAGCCACTAATGAAAAACTGTTTTTT.

V and J are TRBV4-1 and TRBJ2-3; TRBD2 matches at 9 bases. The CDR3 is made up of 16 amino acids. The germline CDR1 and CDR2 sequences are MGHRA and YSYEKL. V lost 4 bases, J lost 6 bases, and 11 bases stayed unmatched. The CDR3 sequence: CASSLRLAATPDTQYF. Here the CDR3 DNA reads TGCGCCAGCAGCCTCCGACTAGCGGCGACCCCGGATACGCAGTATTTT.

In its sample, this clone was seen a few times. The chain employs TRBV6-5 and TRBJ2-5; no reliable D call. Germline-derived CDR1 and CDR2 are MNHEY and SVGAGI. The CDR3 is 14 amino acids. Trimming took off 2 bases at V and 5 bases at J, with 12 bases between the two ends. The CDR3 sequence is CASSYAPVAETQYF. The CDR3 nucleotides are TGTGCCAGCAGTTACGCCCCAGTGGCGGAGACCCAGTACTTC.

In its sample, this clone was seen a few times. The rearrangement joins TRBV4-1 to TRBJ1-5; no reliable D call. Germline V CDR1 and CDR2: MGHRA, YSYEKL. This CDR3 spans 15 amino acids. Trimming pared 0 bases from V and 0 bases from J, leaving 6 bases between. DNA of the CDR3: TGCGCCAGCAGCCAAGACCGGTATAGCAATCAGCCCCAGCATTTT. Its protein product is CASSQDRYSNQPQHF.

The chain couples TRBV30 to TRBJ1-5; possibly TRBD1 for D (5 bases). With 0 bases removed from V and 5 bases from J, the gap between germline ends came to 8 bases. The CDR3 loop spans 13 amino acids. CDR1 is GTSNPN and CDR2 is SVGIG in the germline V gene (reference sequence). CDR3 protein: CAWSVTGHQPQHF. CDR3 nucleotide sequence: TGTGCCTGGAGTGTAACAGGCCATCAGCCCCAGCATTTT. Full variable domain (outside the CDR3, taken from reference TRBV30 and TRBJ1-5): SQTIHQWPATLVQPVGSPLSLECTVEGTSNPNLYWYRQAAGRGLQLLFYSVGIGQISSEVPQNLSASRPQDRQFILSSKKLLLSDSGFYLCAWSVTGHQPQHFGDGTRLSIL.

As to this clone: At the DNA level, this CDR3 is encoded by other sequences in the same sample as well. The chain joins TRBV29-1 to TRBJ2-2; 7 bases fit TRBD1. Germline assignment: CDR1 SQVTM and CDR2 ANQGSEA. The length of the CDR3 is 13 residues. Trimming removed 5 bases from V and 1 base from J; junction bases left unmatched: 1. This CDR3 reads CSVRQGNTGELFF. CDR3 coding DNA: TGCAGCGTTAGACAGGGGAACACCGGGGAGCTGTTTTTT.

This clone has more than one count but fewer than ten. The chain carries TRBV6-5 and TRBJ2-5; 7 nucleotides align to TRBD2. The V and J ends lost 7 bases and 1 base, in that order; junction bases with no gene match: 6. This CDR3 is built from 14 residues. The germline gives CDR1 MNHEY, CDR2 SVGAGI. The CDR3 nucleotides read TGTGCCAGCACCAAAGCGGGGACCCAAGAGACCCAGTACTTC. Translation: CASTKAGTQETQYF.

This clone was picked up a small number of times. The rearrangement links TRBV19 to TRBJ1-2; D uncertain. Between the trimmed V and J ends, which lost 4 bases and 2 bases, there was a span of 11 bases. Germline CDR1 is LNHDA and CDR2 is SQIVND (reference sequence). The CDR3 is 14 residues long. As DNA, the CDR3 is TGTGCCAGTAGTAACGATCCGTTCAACTATGGCTACACCTTC. Protein sequence: CASSNDPFNYGYTF.

There are a few counts of this clone. The genes are TRBV19 and TRBJ1-2; TRBD1 is a possible D gene (6 bases). The V end was cut by 6 bases, the J end by 5 bases, with 22 bases between. The CDR3 is 16 amino acids. CDR1 is LNHDA and CDR2 is SQIVND in the germline V gene (reference sequence). The CDR3 sequence is CASRNIIRTAEYGYTF. DNA for the CDR3: TGTGCCAGTAGAAATATAATAAGGACAGCTGAGTATGGCTACACCTTC.

On this clone itself: Other nucleotide sequences in the sample specify the same CDR3. This sequence joins TRBV6-1 and TRBJ2-5; TRBD1 or TRBD2 may be the D gene (5 bases each). The V gene's germline CDR1 is MNHNS and CDR2 SASEGT. The CDR3 extends over 13 amino acids. Trimming removed 3 bases at V and 5 bases at J, with 10 bases between. CDR3 DNA: TGTGCCAGCAGTGACCGGGGCGGGGAGACCCAGTACTTC. Amino acid sequence: CASSDRGGETQYF.

This clone was observed a handful of times. This chain uses TRBV30 with TRBJ2-7; D possibly corresponds to TRBD2 (6 bases). Between the trimmed V and J ends, which lost 3 bases and 2 bases, there was a span of 14 bases. CDR1 and CDR2 from the germline V gene are GTSNPN and SVGIG (reference sequence). This CDR3 comprises 14 residues. The CDR3 loop reads CAWRRPGGAYEQYF. The CDR3 DNA is TGTGCCTGGAGACGCCCCGGGGGTGCCTACGAGCAGTACTTC.

The gene calls are TRBV10-3 and TRBJ2-3; 11 positions match TRBD2. Per germline, CDR1 ENHRY and CDR2 SYGVKD. The trim removed 8 bases at V and 4 bases at J, leaving 8 bases unmatched. The CDR3 is 15 residues long. The CDR3 spells CAISGASGGPDTQYF. The CDR3 DNA is TGTGCCATCTCTGGAGCTAGCGGGGGGCCAGATACGCAGTATTTT.

The rearrangement joins TRBV4-1 to TRBJ1-2; D call uncertain. V gave up 0 bases and J gave up 8 bases, with 10 bases separating them. Germline V gene data show CDR1 as MGHRA and CDR2 as YSYEKL. This CDR3 region has 13 residues. CDR3 nucleotides: TGCGCCAGCAGCCAAGATGAGGGTGGCGGCTACACCTTC. Translating it yields CASSQDEGGGYTF.

This clone has more than one count but fewer than ten. The DNA for the CDR3 is TGTGCCAGCAGTCCACCGGACAGCGGGCTGTTTTTT. This gives the protein CASSPPDSGLFF. The genes are TRBV28 and TRBJ2-2; tentative D call: TRBD1 (6 bases). Trimming cost V 5 bases and J 13 bases, with 14 bases left between them. The CDR3 sequence is 12 residues long. CDR1 MDHEN and CDR2 SYDVKM come from the germline V gene.

This sequence joins TRBV30 and TRBJ1-6; 10 nucleotides agree with TRBD1. Trimming at V came to 2 bases and at J to 9 bases, leaving 4 bases not matched to a gene. CDR1 and CDR2 (germline): GTSNPN, SVGIG (reference sequence). This CDR3 contains 14 residues. CDR3 bases: TGTGCCTGGAGTAAGGGACAGGGGAGTTCACCCCTCCACTTT. It codes for CAWSKGQGSSPLHF.

This sequence joins TRBV2 and TRBJ1-6, with D tentatively TRBD1 (5 bases). This CDR3 comprises 14 residues. Germline V gives CDR1 SNHLY, CDR2 FYNNEI. V lost 6 bases and J lost 8, with 14 bases in between. The CDR3 nucleotides are TGTGCCAGCAGACCCGACAGTCAGGATTCACCCCTCCACTTT. It translates to CASRPDSQDSPLHF. Supplemented by reference TRBV2 and TRBJ1-6, the full variable domain reads EPEVTQTPSHQVTQMGQEVILRCVPISNHLYFYWYRQILGQKVEFLVSFYNNEISEKSEIFDDQFSVERPDGSNFTLKIRSTKLEDSAMYFCASRPDSQDSPLHFGNGTRLTVT.

This clone was picked up a small number of times. The chain carries TRBV7-2 and TRBJ2-7; 7 bases map to TRBD1. V lost 5 bases and J lost 2; bases outside the gene matches: 9. The CDR3 spans 15 residues. CDR1 is SGHTA, CDR2 FQGNSA, per germline. The CDR3 spells CASSLAATGTYEQYF. CDR3 nucleotide sequence: TGTGCCAGCAGCCTCGCCGCGACAGGGACCTACGAGCAGTACTTC.

This clone has just a few counts. The V call is TRBV29-1, the J call TRBJ2-3; maybe TRBD2 (5 bases). V gave up 4 bases and J gave up 1 base, with 9 bases separating them. CDR3 length equals 13 residues. The germline gives CDR1 SQVTM, CDR2 ANQGSEA. CDR3 nucleotides: TGCAGCGTTGGGAGGCGGGGCACAGATACGCAGTATTTT. Translation: CSVGRRGTDTQYF.

In its sample, this clone was seen a few times. The gene calls are TRBV13 and TRBJ2-3; 7 positions match TRBD2. Losses at the gene ends were 5 bases for V and 9 bases for J; bases not matched to a gene: 14. The V gene's germline CDR1 is PRHDT and CDR2 FYEKMQ (reference sequence). The CDR3 loop spans 15 amino acids. The CDR3 nucleotides read TGTGCCAGCAGCCCCCCTAGCGGAGCTAAGGTAACGCAGTATTTT. Translating it yields CASSPPSGAKVTQYF.

This clone was counted between two and nine times. The J gene is TRBJ1-2, the V gene TRBV25-1, with unresolved D. There are 12 residues in the CDR3. Per the germline V gene, CDR1 is MGHDK and CDR2 is SYGVNS. Trimming took off 3 bases at V and 8 bases at J, with 10 bases between the two ends. CDR3 in amino acids: CASSEYEGGYTF. Written as DNA, the CDR3 is TGTGCCAGCAGTGAGTACGAAGGCGGCTACACCTTC.

This clone has a handful of counts. V gene TRBV5-4 combines with J gene TRBJ2-1; D perhaps matches TRBD1 (6 bases). CDR1 and CDR2 (germline): SGHNT, YYREEE (reference sequence). Between the trimmed V and J ends, which lost 4 bases and 0 bases, there was a span of 14 bases. The CDR3 length is 16 residues. DNA for the CDR3: TGTGCCAGCAGCCGAGGGGCGGACAGCTCCTACAATGAGCAGTTCTTC. Its protein is CASSRGADSSYNEQFF.

The sample holds a few counts of this clone. The J gene is TRBJ2-2, the V gene TRBV7-9, with D unresolved. The CDR3 is 13 residues long. With 4 bases removed from V and 2 bases from J, the gap between germline ends came to 5 bases. Germline V gene sequence: CDR1 SEHNR, CDR2 FQNEAQ (reference sequence). The CDR3 here is CASSSLNTGELFF. The DNA of the CDR3 is TGTGCCAGCAGCTCCTTAAACACCGGGGAGCTGTTTTTT.

Only a few counts were recorded for this clone. This chain's CDR3 is CASRKGGLADTQYF. CDR3 DNA: TGTGCCAGCAGGAAAGGGGGCCTAGCAGATACGCAGTATTTT. The rearrangement links TRBV6-1 to TRBJ2-3; 7 bases line up with TRBD1. Germline lookup yields CDR1 MNHNS and CDR2 SASEGT. The ends lost 6 bases at V and 4 bases at J; junction bases unmatched: 7. CDR3 length equals 14 residues.